This T cell receptor (beta chain) was captured by sequencing in a study of tumor-infiltrating lymphocytes in primary liver carcinoma. Across the study: Stage T1-T3 N0M0 tumors spanned about 4 to 11 cm. Whole-study findings and limits: For tumor-adjacent and tumor-blood pairs, overlap was less than that seen for tumor region pairs.

Both blood RNA, taken from unsorted whole blood, and germline DNA were extracted. The CDR3 consists of 14 residues. Germline V CDR1 and CDR2: SEHNR, FQNEAQ (reference sequence). Starting material of 500 ng total RNA yielded TCR beta cDNA via a constant-region primer. The TCR beta library was amplified through three nested multiplex PCR rounds in a modified ARM-PCR procedure. Use of TRBV1-TRBV30 forward primers with a C-beta reverse primer characterized the first two PCR rounds, which lasted roughly 9 cycles each. TCRdb ran MiXCR on the multiplex PCR reads and lists one entry per CDR3 protein. This table has 320,000 or so distinct CDR3 sequences, 65% appearing once. A remark on this clonotype: Its antigen is undetermined. At one of its ends the junction is not consistent with the germline gene, which may arise from a read error.

Sequencing used peripheral blood. This chain uses TRBV7-9 with TRBJ2-7; 13 nucleotides agree with TRBD2. The receptor's source is a man in his forties with primary liver carcinoma and hepatitis B virus infection. The CDR3 spells CAISGGTSGNEQYF. In DNA form, the CDR3 reads TGTGCCATCAGCGGGGGGACTAGCGGGAACGAGCAGTACTTC.